In this sample, the clone carrying this TCR beta chain turned up a few times. Its specificity is unknown. From the reads, TCRdb called clonotypes with MiXCR, one entry per CDR3 protein. Of roughly 760,000 distinct CDR3 sequences listed, 35% were seen once; the top ten hold around 2.8%. The source of the sample is a study of T cell repertoires in cytomegalovirus infection. Turning to the study itself: It can be stated that public TCR beta signatures indicated CMV infection as well as a matching HLA type.

Notes on the study in general: The ex vivo response was dominated by HLA-C-restricted CMV-specific TCR beta clonotypes. Accumulated public TCR beta family frequency recognized individuals carrying CMV together with the relevant HLA.

The CDR3 length is 14 residues. V lost 7 bases, J lost 3 bases, and 8 bases stayed unmatched. CDR1 is SGHVS, CDR2 FQNEAQ, per germline. The chain couples TRBV7-8 to TRBJ2-7, with 8 nucleotides matching TRBD1. The sample consisted of PBMCs. The origin of this receptor is a human donor in good health (CMV status not recorded). Some clones in this sample may be carry-over from other donors' samples. CDR3 DNA sequence: TGTGCCAGCACCCAGGGGGCGGGAATCTACGAGCAGTACTTC. Amino acids: CASTQGAGIYEQYF.